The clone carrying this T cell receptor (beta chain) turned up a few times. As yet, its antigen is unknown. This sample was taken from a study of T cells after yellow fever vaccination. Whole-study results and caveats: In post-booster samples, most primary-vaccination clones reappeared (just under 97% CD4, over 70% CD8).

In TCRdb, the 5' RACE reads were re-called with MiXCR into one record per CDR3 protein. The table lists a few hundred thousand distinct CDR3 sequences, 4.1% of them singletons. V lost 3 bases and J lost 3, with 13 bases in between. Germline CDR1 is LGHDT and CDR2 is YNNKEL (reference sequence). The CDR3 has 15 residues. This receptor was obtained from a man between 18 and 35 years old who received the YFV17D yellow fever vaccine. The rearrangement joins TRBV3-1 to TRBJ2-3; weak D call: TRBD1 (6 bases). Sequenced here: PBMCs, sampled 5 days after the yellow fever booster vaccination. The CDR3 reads CASSHLRGGTDTQYF. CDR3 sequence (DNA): TGTGCCAGCAGCCATCTCAGGGGTGGAACAGATACGCAGTATTTT.